This T cell receptor beta chain emerged from a study of PD-L1 blockade in urothelial cancer. Study at large: Reported median T cell count for blood samples was about 150,000.

Findings and limits, study-wide: Patients with below-median pretreatment blood clonality survived longer.

TCRdb's copy holds only in-frame clones and misses some; the assay was immunoSEQ multiplex PCR. The sample carries roughly 95,000 clones, around nine tenths recorded once. For this clone: As yet, its antigen is unknown.

Time point specified: pretreatment peripheral blood. A total of 1 to 8 samples per patient were collected pretreatment and on-treatment. The material was PBMCs, obtained around atezolizumab (anti-PD-L1) treatment. This receptor was identified in a man between 60 and 75 years old with urothelial cancer.

CDR3 in amino acids: CASSRDSRSPVYGYTF. CDR3 in DNA: TGTGCCAGCAGCCGCGACAGCCGTAGTCCCGTTTATGGCTACACCTTC. The chain recombines TRBV7-2 with TRBJ1-2, with a weak D call TRBD1 (5 bases). CDR1 is SGHTA, CDR2 FQGNSA, per germline. The CDR3 contains 16 residues. V lost 5 bases and J 5 bases, leaving 21 bases between the germline ends.